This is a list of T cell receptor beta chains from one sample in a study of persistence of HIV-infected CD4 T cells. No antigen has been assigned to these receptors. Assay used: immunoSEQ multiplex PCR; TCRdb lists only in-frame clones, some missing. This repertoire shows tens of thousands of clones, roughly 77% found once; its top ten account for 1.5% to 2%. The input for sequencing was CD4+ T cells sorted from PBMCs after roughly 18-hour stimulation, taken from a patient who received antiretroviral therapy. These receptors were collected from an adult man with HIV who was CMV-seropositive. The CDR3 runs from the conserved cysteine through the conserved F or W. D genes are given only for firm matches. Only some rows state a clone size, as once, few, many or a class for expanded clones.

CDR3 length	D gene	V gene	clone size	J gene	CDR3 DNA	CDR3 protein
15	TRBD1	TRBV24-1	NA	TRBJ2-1	TGTGCCACCAGTGATTTGGGACAGGGTACCCACGAGCAGTTCTTC	CATSDLGQGTHEQFF
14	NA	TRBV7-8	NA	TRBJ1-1	TGTGCCAGCAGCTTAGGAGGGCGGAACACTGAAGCTTTCTTT	CASSLGGRNTEAFF
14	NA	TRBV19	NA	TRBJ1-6	TGTGCCAGTAGTCACCGGGGCGATAATTCACCCCTCCACTTT	CASSHRGDNSPLHF
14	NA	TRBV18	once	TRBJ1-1	TGTGCCAGCTCACAGCAGGGGATGGGCACTGAAGCTTTCTTT	CASSQQGMGTEAFF
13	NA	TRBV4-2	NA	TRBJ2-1	TGTGCCAGCAGCCAAGAAGAGGGGAATGAGCAGTTCTTC	CASSQEEGNEQFF
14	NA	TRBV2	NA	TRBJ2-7	TGTGCCAGGAGCAAAACAGGGACTACCTACGAGCAGTACTTC	CARSKTGTTYEQYF
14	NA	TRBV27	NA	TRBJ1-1	TGTGCCAGCAGTTTATTGCGGACGAACACTGAAGCTTTCTTT	CASSLLRTNTEAFF
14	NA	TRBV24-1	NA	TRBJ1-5	TGTGCCACCAGTGAGGGTTCCCGGAATCAGCCCCAGCATTTT	CATSEGSRNQPQHF
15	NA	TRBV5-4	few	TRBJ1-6	TGTGCCACCTCGGTCGGAGACGGCAGTAATTCACCCCTCCACTTT	CATSVGDGSNSPLHF
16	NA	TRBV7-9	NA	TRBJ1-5	TGTGCCAGCAGTTTCGACGGCGGGCAGCGCAATCAGCCCCAGCATTTT	CASSFDGGQRNQPQHF
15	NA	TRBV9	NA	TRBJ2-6	TGTGCCAGCAGCGTAGAGTGGACTGGGGCCAACGTCCTGACTTTC	CASSVEWTGANVLTF
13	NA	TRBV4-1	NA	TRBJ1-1	TGCGCCAGCAGCCAAGGGGGGGCCTTCTCAGCTTTCTTT	CASSQGGAFSAFF
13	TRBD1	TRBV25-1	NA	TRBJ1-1	TGTGCCAGCAGTGATCCAGGGGGGGGAAGAGCTTTCTTT	CASSDPGGGRAFF
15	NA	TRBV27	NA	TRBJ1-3	TGTGCCAGCAGTTTTCGGCCCAGGGCTGGAAACACCATATATTTT	CASSFRPRAGNTIYF
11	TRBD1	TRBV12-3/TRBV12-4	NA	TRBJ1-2	TGTGCCAGCAGTTTACGGACAGGGGAGACCTTC	CASSLRTGETF
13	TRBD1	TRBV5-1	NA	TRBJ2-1	TGCGCCAGCAAACAGGGGGCAGGCAATGAGCAGTTCTTC	CASKQGAGNEQFF
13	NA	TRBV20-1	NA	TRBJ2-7	TGCAGTGCTAGTTACGTCGGGGAGAACGAGCAGTACTTC	CSASYVGENEQYF
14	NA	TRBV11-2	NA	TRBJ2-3	TGTGCCAGCAGCTGGCAGGGACCTACAGATACGCAGTATTTT	CASSWQGPTDTQYF
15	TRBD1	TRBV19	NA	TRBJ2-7	TGTGCCAGTAGTTTGAAGACAGGGAGCTCCTACGAGCAGTACTTC	CASSLKTGSSYEQYF
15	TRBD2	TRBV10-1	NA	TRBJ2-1	TGCGCCAGCAGTGAAGTTGCTAGCGGGGGCCGGTTAGCGATCTTC	CASSEVASGGRLAIF
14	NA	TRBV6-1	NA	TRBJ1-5	TGTGCCAGCAGTGAAGTGGGACCGAGGCAGCCCCAGCATTTT	CASSEVGPRQPQHF
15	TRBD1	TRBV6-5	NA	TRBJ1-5	TGTGCCAGCACAAATTCCGACAGGGTGAATCAGCCCCAGCATTTT	CASTNSDRVNQPQHF
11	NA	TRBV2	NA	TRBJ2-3	TGTGCCAGCAGGGAGGTGGATACGCAGTATTTT	CASREVDTQYF
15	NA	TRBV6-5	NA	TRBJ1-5	TGTGCCAGCTTGCTTAATTCAGGGGAGAAGGAGCCCCAGCATTTT	CASLLNSGEKEPQHF
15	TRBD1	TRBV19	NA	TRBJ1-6	TGTGCCAGTACCGCGGGACAGAGCTATAATTCACCCCTCCACTTT	CASTAGQSYNSPLHF
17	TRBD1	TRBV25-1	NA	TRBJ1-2	TGTGCCAGCAGTCGGGAAGACAGGGGGGCCAGTAACTATGGCTACACCTTC	CASSREDRGASNYGYTF
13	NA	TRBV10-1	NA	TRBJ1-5	TGCGCCAGCAGTGAAGGACCGAGAAGGCCCCAGCATTTT	CASSEGPRRPQHF
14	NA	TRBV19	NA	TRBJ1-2	TGTGCCAGTAGTCCGCGGCCCGCTAACTATGGCTACACCTTC	CASSPRPANYGYTF
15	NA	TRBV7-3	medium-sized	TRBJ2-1	TGTGCCAGCAGCCTGACCTTAGGACAGAACAATGAGCAGTTCTTC	CASSLTLGQNNEQFF
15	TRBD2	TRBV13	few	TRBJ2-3	TGTGCCAGCAGCCTCGGGACTAGGGCGGCAGATACGCAGTATTTT	CASSLGTRAADTQYF
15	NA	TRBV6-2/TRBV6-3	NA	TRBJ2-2	TGTGCCAGCAGTTTCGGGACGGCGAGGACCGGGGAGCTGTTTTTT	CASSFGTARTGELFF
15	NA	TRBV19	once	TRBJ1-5	TGTGCCAGTAGTGTGGGACCGACCAGCAATCAGCCCCAGCATTTT	CASSVGPTSNQPQHF
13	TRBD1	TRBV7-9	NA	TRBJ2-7	TGTGCCAGCAGCTTCAGGGGGCTCTACGAGCAGTACTTC	CASSFRGLYEQYF
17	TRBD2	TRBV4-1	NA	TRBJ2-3	TGCGCCAGCAGCCAATATGCTAGCGGGGGCCTCACAGATACGCAGTATTTT	CASSQYASGGLTDTQYF
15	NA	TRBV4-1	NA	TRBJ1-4	TGCGCCAGCAGCCAACATGGCAGTGGTAATGAAAAACTGTTTTTT	CASSQHGSGNEKLFF
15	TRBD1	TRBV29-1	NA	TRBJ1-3	TGCAGCGTAGATAGGACAGGGGTCTACGGAAACACCATATATTTT	CSVDRTGVYGNTIYF
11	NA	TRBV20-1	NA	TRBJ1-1	TGCAGTGCAACAGGGAACACTGAAGCTTTCTTT	CSATGNTEAFF
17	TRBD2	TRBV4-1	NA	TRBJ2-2	TGCGCCAGCAGCCTACTAGCGGGGGGTGCGAACACCGGGGAGCTGTTTTTT	CASSLLAGGANTGELFF
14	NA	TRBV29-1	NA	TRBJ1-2	TGCAGCGTTGAAAATCGGGGGAGGTGGGGTGGCTACACCTTC	CSVENRGRWGGYTF
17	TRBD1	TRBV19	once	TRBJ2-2	TGTGCCAGTAGGATAACGCTGACAGGGGGGAACACCGGGGAGCTGTTTTTT	CASRITLTGGNTGELFF
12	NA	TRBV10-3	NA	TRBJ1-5	TGTGCCATCGGCAGTAGCAATCAGCCCCAGCATTTT	CAIGSSNQPQHF
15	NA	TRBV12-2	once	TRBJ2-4	TGTGCAAGTCGCTTAGTATGGGGGGCCAAAAACATTCAGTACTTC	CASRLVWGAKNIQYF
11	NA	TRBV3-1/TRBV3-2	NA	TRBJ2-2	TGTGCCAGCAGCCTAGCCGGGGAGCTGTTTTTT	CASSLAGELFF
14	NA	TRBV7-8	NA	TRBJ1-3	TGTGCCAGCAGCTTAAATACAGTTGGAAACACCATATATTTT	CASSLNTVGNTIYF
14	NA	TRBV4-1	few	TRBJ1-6	TGCGCCAGCAGCGTATTGGGGTTAGGGTCACCCCTCCACTTT	CASSVLGLGSPLHF
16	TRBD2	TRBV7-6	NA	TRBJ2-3	TGTGCCAGCAGCCCCCGGCTAGCGGGGGGCACAGATACGCAGTATTTT	CASSPRLAGGTDTQYF
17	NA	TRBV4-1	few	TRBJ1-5	TGCGCCAGCAGCCAAGATACAGGGACCTTTAGCAATCAGCCCCAGCATTTT	CASSQDTGTFSNQPQHF
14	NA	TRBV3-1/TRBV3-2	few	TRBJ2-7	TGTGCCAGCAGCCCCAGAGGTAACGCCTACGAGCAGTACTTC	CASSPRGNAYEQYF
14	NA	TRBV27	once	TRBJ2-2	TGTGCCAGCAGTAAGACCACGTACACCGGGGAGCTGTTTTTT	CASSKTTYTGELFF
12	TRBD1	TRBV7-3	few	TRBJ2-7	TGTGCCAGCAGCTTAGACAGGGGAGAGCAGTACTTC	CASSLDRGEQYF
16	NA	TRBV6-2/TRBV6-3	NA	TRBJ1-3	TGTGCCAGCAGCTCTCGGGGGGAAAGGCCTGGAAACACCATATATTTT	CASSSRGERPGNTIYF
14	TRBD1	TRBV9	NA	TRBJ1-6	TGTGCCAGCAGCCCGGGGGACAGTAATTCACCCCTCCACTTT	CASSPGDSNSPLHF
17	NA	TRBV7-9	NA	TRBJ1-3	TGTGCCAGCAGCTTAGATGGGACCAGGGCTACTGGAAACACCATATATTTT	CASSLDGTRATGNTIYF
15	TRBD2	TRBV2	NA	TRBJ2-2	TGTGCCAGCAATCTAGCGGGGGGCCGGAACGGGGAGCTGTTTTTT	CASNLAGGRNGELFF
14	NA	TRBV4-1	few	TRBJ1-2	TGCGCCAGCAGCCCCGAGGGCAGGAGTTATGGCTACACCTTC	CASSPEGRSYGYTF
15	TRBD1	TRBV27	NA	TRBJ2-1	TGTGCCAGCAGTTCTCGACAGGGGAGGACCGATGAGCAGTTCTTC	CASSSRQGRTDEQFF
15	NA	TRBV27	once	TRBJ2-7	TGTGCCAGCAGTTTGGGCGCCCCACTCTCCTACGAGCAGTACTTC	CASSLGAPLSYEQYF
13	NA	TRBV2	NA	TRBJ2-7	TGTGCCAGCAGTGAGCGGGGGCTAAACGAGCAGTACTTC	CASSERGLNEQYF
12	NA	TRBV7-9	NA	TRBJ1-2	TGTGCCAGCAGCTTAGGAGGGACCGGCTACACCTTC	CASSLGGTGYTF